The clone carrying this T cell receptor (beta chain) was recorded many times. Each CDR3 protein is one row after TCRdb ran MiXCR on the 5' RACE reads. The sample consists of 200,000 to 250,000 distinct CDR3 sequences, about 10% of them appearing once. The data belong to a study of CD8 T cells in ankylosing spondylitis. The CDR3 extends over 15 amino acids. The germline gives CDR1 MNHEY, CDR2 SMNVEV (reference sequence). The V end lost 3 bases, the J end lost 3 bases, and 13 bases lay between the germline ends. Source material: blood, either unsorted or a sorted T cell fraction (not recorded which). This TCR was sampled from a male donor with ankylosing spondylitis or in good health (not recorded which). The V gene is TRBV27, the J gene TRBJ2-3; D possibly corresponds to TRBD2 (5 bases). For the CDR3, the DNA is TGTGCCAGCAGTTTTGAGGGCATCGGTACAGATACGCAGTATTTT. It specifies CASSFEGIGTDTQYF.